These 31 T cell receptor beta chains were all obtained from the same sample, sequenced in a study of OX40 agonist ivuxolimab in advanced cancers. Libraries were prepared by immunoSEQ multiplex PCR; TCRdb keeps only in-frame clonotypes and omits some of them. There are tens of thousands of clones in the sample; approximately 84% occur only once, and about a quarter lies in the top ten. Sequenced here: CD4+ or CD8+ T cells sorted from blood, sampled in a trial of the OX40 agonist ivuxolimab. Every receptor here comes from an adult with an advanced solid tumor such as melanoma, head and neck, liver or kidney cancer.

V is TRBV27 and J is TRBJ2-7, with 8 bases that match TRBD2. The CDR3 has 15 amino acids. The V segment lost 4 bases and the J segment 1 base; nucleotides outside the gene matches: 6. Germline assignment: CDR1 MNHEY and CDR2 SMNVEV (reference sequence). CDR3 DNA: TGTGCCAGCAGTTCATTTAGCGGGACTTCCTACGAGCAGTACTTC. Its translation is CASSSFSGTSYEQYF.

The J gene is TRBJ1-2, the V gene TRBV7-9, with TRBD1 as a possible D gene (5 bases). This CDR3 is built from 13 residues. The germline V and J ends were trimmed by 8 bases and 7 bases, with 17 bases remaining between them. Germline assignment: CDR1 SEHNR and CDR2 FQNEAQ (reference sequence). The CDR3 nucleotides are TGTGCCAGCGGGGGACCTTTAAAAGTTGGCTACACCTTC. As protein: CASGGPLKVGYTF.

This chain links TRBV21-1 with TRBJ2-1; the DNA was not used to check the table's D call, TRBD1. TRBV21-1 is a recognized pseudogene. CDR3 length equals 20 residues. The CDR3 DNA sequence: TGTGCCAGCAGCAAAGTAGGGGGCAGGGACCGACCGCCGGGGTACAATGAGCAGTTCTTC. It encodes CASSKVGGRDRPPGYNEQFF.

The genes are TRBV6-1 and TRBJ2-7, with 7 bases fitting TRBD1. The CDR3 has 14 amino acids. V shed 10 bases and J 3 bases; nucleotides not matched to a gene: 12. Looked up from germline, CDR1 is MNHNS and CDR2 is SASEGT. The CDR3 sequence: CATEKGDSGYEQYF. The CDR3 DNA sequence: TGTGCCACCGAAAAGGGGGACAGTGGCTACGAGCAGTACTTC.

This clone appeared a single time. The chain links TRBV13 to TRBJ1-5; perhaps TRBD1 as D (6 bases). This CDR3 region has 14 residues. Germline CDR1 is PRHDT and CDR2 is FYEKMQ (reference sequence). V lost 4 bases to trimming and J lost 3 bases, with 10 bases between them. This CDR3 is CASSSGQLNQPQHF. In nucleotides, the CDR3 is TGTGCCAGCAGCTCTGGACAGCTCAATCAGCCCCAGCATTTT.

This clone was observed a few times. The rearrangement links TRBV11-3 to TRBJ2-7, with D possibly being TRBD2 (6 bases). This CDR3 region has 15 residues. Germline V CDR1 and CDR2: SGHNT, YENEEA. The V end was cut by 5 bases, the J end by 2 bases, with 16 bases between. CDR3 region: CASSGWGVLPYEQYF. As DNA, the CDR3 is TGTGCCAGCAGCGGCTGGGGGGTACTCCCCTACGAGCAGTACTTC.

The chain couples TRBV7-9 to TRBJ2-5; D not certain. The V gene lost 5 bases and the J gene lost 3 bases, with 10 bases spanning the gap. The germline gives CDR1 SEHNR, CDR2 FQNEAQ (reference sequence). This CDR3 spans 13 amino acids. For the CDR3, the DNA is TGTGCCAGCAGCGCCACGGTGGAAGAGACCCAGTACTTC. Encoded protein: CASSATVEETQYF.

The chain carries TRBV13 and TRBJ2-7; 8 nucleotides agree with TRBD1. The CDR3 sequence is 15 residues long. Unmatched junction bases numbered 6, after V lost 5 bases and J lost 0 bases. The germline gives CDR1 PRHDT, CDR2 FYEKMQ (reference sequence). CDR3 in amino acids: CASSLRTGPSYEQYF. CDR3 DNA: TGTGCCAGCAGCCTTCGGACAGGGCCCTCCTACGAGCAGTACTTC.

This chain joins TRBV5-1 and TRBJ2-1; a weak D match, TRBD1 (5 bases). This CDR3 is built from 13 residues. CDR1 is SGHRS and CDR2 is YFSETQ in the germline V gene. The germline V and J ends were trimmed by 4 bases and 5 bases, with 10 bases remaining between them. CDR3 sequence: CASSPDSHNEQFF. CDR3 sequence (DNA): TGCGCCAGCAGCCCAGACAGTCACAATGAGCAGTTCTTC.

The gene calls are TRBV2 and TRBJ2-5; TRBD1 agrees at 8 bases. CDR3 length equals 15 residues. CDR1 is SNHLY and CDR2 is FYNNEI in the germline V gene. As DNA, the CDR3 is TGTGCTACTGTACTTGGACAGGGCAAACTTTCGGAGCAGTACTTC. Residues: CATVLGQGKLSEQYF.

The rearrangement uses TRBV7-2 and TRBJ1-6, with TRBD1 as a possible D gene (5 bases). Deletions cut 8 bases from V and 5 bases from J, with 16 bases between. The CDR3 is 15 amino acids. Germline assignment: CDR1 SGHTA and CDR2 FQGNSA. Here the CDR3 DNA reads TGTGCCAGCTCTTTCGACAGAACTAATAATTCACCCCTCCACTTT. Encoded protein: CASSFDRTNNSPLHF.

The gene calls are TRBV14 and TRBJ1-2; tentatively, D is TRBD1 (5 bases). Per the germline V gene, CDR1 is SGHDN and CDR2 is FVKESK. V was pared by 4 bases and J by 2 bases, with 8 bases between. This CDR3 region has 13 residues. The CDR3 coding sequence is TGTGCCAGCAGCCGGGGGTCCAACTATGGCTACACCTTC. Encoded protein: CASSRGSNYGYTF.

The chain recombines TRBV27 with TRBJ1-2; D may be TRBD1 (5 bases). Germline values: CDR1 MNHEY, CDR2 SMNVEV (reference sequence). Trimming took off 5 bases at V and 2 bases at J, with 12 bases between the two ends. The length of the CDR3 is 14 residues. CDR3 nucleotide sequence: TGTGCCAGCAGTATTGGGGGACCCAACTATGGCTACACCTTC. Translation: CASSIGGPNYGYTF.

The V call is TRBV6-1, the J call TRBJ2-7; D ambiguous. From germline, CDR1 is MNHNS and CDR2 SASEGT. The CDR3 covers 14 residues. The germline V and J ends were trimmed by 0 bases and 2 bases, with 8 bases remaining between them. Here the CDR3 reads CASSEAASAYEQYF. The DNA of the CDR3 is TGTGCCAGCAGTGAAGCGGCCAGTGCCTACGAGCAGTACTTC.

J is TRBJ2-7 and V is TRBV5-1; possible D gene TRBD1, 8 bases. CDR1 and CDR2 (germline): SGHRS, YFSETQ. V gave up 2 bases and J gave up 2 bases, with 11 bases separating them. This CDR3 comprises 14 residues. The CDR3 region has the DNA TGCGCCAGCAGCTTACAGGGGGGGGCCTACGAGCAGTACTTC. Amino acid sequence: CASSLQGGAYEQYF.

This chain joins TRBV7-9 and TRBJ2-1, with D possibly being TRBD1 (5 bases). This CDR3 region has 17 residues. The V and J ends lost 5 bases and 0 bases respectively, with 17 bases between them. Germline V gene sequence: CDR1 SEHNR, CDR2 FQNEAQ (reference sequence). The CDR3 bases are TGTGCCAGCAGCCACTGGGGCCTCGCAAGCTCCTACAATGAGCAGTTCTTC. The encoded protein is CASSHWGLASSYNEQFF.

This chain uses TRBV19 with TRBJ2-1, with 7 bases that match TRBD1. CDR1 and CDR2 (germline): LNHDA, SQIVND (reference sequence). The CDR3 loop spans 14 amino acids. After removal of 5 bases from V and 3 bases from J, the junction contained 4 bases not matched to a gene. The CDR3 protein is CASSLRGHYNEQFF. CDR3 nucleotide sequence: TGTGCCAGTAGTTTAAGGGGGCACTACAATGAGCAGTTCTTC.

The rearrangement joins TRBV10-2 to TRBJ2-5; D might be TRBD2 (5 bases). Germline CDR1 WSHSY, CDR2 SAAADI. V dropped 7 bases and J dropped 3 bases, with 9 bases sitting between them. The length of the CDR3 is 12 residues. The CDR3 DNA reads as TGCGCCAGCACCAGCGGAGAAGAGACCCAGTACTTC. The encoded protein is CASTSGEETQYF.

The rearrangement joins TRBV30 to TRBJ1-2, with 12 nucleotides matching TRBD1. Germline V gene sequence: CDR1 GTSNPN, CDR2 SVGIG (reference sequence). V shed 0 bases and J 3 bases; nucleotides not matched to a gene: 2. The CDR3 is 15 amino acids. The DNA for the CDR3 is TGTGCCTGGAGTGTGGGGACAGGGGGCTACTATGGCTACACCTTC. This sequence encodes CAWSVGTGGYYGYTF.

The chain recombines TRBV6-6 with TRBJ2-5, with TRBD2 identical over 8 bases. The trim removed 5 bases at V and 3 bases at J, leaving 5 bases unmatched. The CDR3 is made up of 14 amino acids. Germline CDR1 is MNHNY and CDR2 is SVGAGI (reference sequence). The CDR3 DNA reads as TGTGCCAGCAGTCGGGGGGGAGGGAAAGAGACCCAGTACTTC. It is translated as CASSRGGGKETQYF.

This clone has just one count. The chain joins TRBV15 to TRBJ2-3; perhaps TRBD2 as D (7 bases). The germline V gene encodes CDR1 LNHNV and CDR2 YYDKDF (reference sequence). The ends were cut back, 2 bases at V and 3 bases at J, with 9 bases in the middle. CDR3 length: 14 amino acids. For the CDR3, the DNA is TGTGCCACCAGCAGAAGGGGGGGGACAGATACGCAGTATTTT. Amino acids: CATSRRGGTDTQYF.

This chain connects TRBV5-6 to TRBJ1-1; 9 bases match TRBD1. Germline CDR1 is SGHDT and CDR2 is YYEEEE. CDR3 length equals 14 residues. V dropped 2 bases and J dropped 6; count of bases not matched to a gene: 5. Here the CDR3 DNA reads TGTGCCAGCAGCTTTGGGACAGGGCTATCTGAAGCTTTCTTT. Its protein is CASSFGTGLSEAFF.

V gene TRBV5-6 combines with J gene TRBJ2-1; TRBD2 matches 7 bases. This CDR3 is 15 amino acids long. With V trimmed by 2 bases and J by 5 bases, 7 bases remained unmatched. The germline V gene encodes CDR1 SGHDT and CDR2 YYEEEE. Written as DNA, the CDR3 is TGTGCCAGCAGCTTTGGGCTAGCGGCAGACAATGAGCAGTTCTTC. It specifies CASSFGLAADNEQFF. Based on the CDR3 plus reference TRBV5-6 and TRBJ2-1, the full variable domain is DAGVTQSPTHLIKTRGQQVTLRCSPKSGHDTVSWYQQALGQGPQFIFQYYEEEERQRGNFPDRFSGHQFPNYSSELNVNALLLGDSALYLCASSFGLAADNEQFFGPGTRLTVL.

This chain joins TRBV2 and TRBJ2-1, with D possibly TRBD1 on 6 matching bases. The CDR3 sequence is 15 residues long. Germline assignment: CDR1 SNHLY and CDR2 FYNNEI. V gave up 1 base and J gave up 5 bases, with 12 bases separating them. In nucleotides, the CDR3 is TGTGCCAGCAGTGAAGACAGGGTGGGAAACAATGAGCAGTTCTTC. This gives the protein CASSEDRVGNNEQFF.

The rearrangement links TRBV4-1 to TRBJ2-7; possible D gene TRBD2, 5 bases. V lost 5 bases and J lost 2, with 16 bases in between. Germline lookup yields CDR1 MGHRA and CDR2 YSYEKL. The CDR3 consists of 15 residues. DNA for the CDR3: TGCGCCAGCAGCTTAGCGTACTCCCCGACCTACGAGCAGTACTTC. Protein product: CASSLAYSPTYEQYF.

CDR3 DNA sequence: TGTGCCAGCAGTGTACTACCCCCGGGACTAGGTTTCGTAGCCGAGCAGTACTTC. It specifies CASSVLPPGLGFVAEQYF. This sequence joins TRBV6-1 and TRBJ2-7, with 8 bases that match TRBD2. Per germline, CDR1 MNHNS and CDR2 SASEGT. This CDR3 spans 18 amino acids. V gave up 4 bases and J gave up 6 bases; unmatched junction bases: 20.

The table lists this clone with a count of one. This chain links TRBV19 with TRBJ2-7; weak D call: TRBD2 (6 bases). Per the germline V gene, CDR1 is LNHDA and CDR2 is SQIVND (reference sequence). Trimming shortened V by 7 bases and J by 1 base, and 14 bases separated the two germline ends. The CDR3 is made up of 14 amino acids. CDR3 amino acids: CASTEFGGSYEQYF. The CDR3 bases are TGTGCCAGTACCGAATTCGGGGGATCCTACGAGCAGTACTTC.

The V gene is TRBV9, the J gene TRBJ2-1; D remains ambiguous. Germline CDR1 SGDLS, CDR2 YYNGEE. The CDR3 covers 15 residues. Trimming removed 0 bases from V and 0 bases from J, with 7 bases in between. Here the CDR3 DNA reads TGTGCCAGCAGCGTAGACAGCAACTCCTACAATGAGCAGTTCTTC. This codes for CASSVDSNSYNEQFF.

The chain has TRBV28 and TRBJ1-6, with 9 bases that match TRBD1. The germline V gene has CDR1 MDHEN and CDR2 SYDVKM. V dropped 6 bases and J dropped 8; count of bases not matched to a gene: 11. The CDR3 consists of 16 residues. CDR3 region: CASSPTGTGYYSPLHF. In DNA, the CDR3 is TGTGCCAGCAGCCCCACCGGGACAGGGTATTATTCACCCCTCCACTTT.

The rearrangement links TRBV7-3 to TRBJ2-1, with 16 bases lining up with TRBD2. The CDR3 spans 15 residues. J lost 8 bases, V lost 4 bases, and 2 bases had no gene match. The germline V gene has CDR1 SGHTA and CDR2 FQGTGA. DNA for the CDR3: TGTGCCAGCAGCTCGGGACTAGCGGGAGGGGATGAGCAGTTCTTC. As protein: CASSSGLAGGDEQFF.

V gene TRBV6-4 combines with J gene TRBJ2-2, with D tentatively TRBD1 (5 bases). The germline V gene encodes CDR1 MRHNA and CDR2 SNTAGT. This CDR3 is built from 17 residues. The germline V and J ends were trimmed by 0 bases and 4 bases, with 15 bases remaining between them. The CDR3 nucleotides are TGTGCCAGCAGTGACTCGATGCAGGGTACCTTCACCGGGGAGCTGTTTTTT. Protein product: CASSDSMQGTFTGELFF.